The sample holds many counts of the clone carrying this T cell receptor beta chain. Its antigen is unknown. The investigators amplified TCR beta CDR3 regions from RNA transcripts. First-round RT-PCR targeting the TCR CDR3 was performed with the HTBI primer set. TCRdb re-called the multiplex PCR reads with MiXCR, one entry per CDR3 protein. The sample includes 310,000 or so distinct CDR3 sequences, about 17% of them seen just once. The sample is drawn from a study of T cells in Graves' hyperthyroidism and ophthalmopathy. General study results and limits: Ophthalmopathy cases were set apart from stable hyperthyroidism by a 13 V-J model. Blood also contained most expanded thyroid clonotypes above 0.001.

This CDR3 has 14 amino acids. V was cut by 6 bases and J by 0 bases, with 9 bases left in between. Per the germline V gene, CDR1 is MNHNS and CDR2 is SASEGT. The source material was blood. The genes are TRBV6-1 and TRBJ1-5, with D uncertain. The sequence was obtained from a woman aged 60-70 years with Graves' ophthalmopathy. The CDR3 here is CASREEYSNQPQHF. The CDR3 DNA follows: TGTGCCAGCAGGGAGGAGTATAGCAATCAGCCCCAGCATTTT.